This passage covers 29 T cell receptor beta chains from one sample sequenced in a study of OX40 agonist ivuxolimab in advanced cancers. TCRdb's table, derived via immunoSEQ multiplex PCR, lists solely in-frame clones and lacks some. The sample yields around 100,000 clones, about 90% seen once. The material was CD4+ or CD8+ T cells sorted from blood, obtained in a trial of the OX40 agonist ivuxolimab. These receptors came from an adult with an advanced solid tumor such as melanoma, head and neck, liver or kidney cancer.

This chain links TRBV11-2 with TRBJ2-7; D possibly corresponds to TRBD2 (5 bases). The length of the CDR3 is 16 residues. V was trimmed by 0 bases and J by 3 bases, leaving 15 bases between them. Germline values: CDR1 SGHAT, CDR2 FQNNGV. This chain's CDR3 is CASSLDSAADFYEQYF. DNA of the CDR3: TGTGCCAGCAGCTTAGACTCGGCAGCGGATTTCTACGAGCAGTACTTC.

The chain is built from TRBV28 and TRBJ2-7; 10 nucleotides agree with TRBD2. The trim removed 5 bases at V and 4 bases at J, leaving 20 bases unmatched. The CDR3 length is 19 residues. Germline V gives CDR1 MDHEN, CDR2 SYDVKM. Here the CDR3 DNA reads TGTGCCAGCAGTCCCGTTTTTTTGTTGGCTAGCGGGAGATGGTACGAGCAGTACTTC. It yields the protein CASSPVFLLASGRWYEQYF.

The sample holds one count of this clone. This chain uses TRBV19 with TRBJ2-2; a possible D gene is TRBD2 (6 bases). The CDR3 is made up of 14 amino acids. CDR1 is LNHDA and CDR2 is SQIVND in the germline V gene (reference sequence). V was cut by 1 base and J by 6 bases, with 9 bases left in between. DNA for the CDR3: TGTGCCAGTAGTATAGTAGGAGGGGCCGGGGAGCTGTTTTTT. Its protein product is CASSIVGGAGELFF. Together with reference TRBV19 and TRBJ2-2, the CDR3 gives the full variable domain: DGGITQSPKYLFRKEGQNVTLSCEQNLNHDAMYWYRQDPGQGLRLIYYSQIVNDFQKGDIAEGYSVSREKKESFPLTVTSAQKNPTAFYLCASSIVGGAGELFFGEGSRLTVL.

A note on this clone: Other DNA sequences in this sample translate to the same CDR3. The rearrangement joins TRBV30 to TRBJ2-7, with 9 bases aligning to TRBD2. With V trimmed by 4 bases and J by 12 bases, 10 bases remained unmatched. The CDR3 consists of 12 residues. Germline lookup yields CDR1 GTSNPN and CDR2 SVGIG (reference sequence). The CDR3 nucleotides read TGTGCCTGGACATTGGCGGGAGGGCCGCCGTACTTC. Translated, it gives CAWTLAGGPPYF. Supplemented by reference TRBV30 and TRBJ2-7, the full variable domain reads SQTIHQWPATLVQPVGSPLSLECTVEGTSNPNLYWYRQAAGRGLQLLFYSVGIGQISSEVPQNLSASRPQDRQFILSSKKLLLSDSGFYLCAWTLAGGPPYFGPGTRLTVT.

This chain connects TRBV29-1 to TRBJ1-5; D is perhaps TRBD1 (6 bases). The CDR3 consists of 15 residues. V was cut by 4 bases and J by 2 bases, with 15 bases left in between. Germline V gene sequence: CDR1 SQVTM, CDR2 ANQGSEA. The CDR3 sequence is CSVGYSGVRNQPQHF. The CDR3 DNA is TGCAGCGTTGGATACTCAGGGGTTCGCAATCAGCCCCAGCATTTT.

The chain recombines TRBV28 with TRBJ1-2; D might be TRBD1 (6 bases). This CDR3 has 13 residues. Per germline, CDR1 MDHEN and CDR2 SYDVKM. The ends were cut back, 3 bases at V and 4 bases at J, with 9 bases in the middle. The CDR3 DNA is TGTGCCAGCAGTTTCAGAGGGGGCTATGGCTACACCTTC. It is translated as CASSFRGGYGYTF.

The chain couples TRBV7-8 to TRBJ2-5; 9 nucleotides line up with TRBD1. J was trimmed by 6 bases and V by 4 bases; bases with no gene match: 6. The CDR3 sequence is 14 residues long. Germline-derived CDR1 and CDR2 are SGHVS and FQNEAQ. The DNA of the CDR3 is TGTGCCAGCAGCTCGCGGACAGGGGTTCAGACCCAGTACTTC. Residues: CASSSRTGVQTQYF.

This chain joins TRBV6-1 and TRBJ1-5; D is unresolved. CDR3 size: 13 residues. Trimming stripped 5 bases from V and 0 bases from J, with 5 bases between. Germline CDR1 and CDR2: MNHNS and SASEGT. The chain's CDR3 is CASSIDSNQPQHF. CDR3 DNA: TGTGCCAGCAGTATAGATAGCAATCAGCCCCAGCATTTT.

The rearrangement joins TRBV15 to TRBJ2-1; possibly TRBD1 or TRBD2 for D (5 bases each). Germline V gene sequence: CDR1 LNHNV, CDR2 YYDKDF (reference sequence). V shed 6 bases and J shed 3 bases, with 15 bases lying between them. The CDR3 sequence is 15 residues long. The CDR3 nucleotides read TGTGCCACCAGAAGCTCCGGGACCTACTACAATGAGCAGTTCTTC. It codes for CATRSSGTYYNEQFF.

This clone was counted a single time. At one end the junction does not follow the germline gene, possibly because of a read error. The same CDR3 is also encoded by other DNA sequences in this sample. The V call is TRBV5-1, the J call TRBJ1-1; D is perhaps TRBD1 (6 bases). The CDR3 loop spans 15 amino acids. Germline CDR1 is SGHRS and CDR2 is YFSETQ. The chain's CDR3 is CASSSSQGWGSEAFF. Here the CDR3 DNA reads TGCGCCAGTAGCTCGTCACAGGGCTGGGGGAGTGAAGCTTTCTTT. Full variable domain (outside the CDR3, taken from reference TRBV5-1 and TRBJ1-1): KAGVTQTPRYLIKTRGQQVTLSCSPISGHRSVSWYQQTPGQGLQFLFEYFSETQRNKGNFPGRFSGRQFSNSRSEMNVSTLELGDSALYLCASSSSQGWGSEAFFGQGTRLTVV.

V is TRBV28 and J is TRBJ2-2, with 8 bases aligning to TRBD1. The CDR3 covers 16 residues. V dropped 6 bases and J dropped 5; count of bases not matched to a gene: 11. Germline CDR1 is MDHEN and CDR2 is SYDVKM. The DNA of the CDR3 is TGTGCCAGCAGCCCTCTCGGCAGGGGGCAGACCGGGGAGCTGTTTTTT. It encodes CASSPLGRGQTGELFF.

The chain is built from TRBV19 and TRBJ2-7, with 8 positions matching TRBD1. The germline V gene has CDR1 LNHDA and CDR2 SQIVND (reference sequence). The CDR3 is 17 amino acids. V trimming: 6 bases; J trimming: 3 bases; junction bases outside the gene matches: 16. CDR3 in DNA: TGTGCCAGTAGCCGCTCGGGGGTGACAGGGGAGATCTACGAGCAGTACTTC. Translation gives CASSRSGVTGEIYEQYF.

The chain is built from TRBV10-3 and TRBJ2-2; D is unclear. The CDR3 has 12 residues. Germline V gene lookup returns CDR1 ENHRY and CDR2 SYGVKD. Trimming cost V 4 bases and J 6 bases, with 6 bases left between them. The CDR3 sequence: CAISVTSGELFF. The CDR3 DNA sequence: TGTGCCATCAGTGTAACCTCCGGGGAGCTGTTTTTT.

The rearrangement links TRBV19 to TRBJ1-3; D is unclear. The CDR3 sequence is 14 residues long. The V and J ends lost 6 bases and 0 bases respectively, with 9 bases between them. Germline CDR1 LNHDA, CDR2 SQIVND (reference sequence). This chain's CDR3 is CASREIHSGNTIYF. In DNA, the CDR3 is TGTGCCAGTAGGGAGATCCACTCTGGAAACACCATATATTTT.

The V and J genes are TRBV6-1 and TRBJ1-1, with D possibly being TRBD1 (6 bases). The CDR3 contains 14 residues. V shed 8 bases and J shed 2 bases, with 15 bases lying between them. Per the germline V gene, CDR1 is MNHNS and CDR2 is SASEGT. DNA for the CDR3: TGTGCCAGCCGGGGGGACACGGCTAACACTGAAGCTTTCTTT. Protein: CASRGDTANTEAFF.

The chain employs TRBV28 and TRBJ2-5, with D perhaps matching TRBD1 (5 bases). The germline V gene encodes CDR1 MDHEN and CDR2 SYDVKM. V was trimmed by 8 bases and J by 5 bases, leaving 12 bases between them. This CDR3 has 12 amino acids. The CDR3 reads CASCRELETQYF. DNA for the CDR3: TGTGCCAGCTGCAGGGAACTGGAGACCCAGTACTTC.

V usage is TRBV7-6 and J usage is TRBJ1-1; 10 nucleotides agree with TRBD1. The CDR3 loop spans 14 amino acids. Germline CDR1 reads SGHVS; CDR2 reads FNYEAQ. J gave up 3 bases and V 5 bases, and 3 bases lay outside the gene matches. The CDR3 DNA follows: TGTGCCAGCAGCCGACAGGGGGCCGACACTGAAGCTTTCTTT. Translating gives CASSRQGADTEAFF.

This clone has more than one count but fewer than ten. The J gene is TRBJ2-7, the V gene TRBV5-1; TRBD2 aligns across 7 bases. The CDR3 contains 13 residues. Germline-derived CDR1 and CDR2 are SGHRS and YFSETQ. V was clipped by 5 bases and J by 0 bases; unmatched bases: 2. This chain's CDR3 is CASSSSGSYEQYF. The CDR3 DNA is TGCGCCAGCAGTTCTAGCGGCTCCTACGAGCAGTACTTC.

In DNA, the CDR3 is TGTGCCAGCAGTTTCGAGGGCACAGATACGCAGTATTTT. Translated: CASSFEGTDTQYF. The rearrangement links TRBV28 to TRBJ2-3; D is uncertain. Germline V gene data show CDR1 as MDHEN and CDR2 as SYDVKM. The V and J ends lost 3 bases and 1 base respectively, with 5 bases between them. This CDR3 comprises 13 residues.

CDR3 amino acids: CASSESVARGNQPQHF. The CDR3 DNA follows: TGCGCCAGCAGTGAGTCAGTTGCTAGGGGCAATCAGCCCCAGCATTTT. The chain is built from TRBV10-2 and TRBJ1-5, with no clear D. Trimming stripped 0 bases from V and 2 bases from J, with 11 bases between. CDR1 and CDR2 (germline): WSHSY, SAAADI. The CDR3 length is 16 residues.

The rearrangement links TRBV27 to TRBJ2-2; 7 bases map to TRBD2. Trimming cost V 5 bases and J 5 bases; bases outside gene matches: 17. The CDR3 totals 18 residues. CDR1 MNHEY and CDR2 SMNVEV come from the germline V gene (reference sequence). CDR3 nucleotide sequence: TGTGCCAGCAGTACATCATCCCGAGGCGGGAGAGGGACCGGGGAGCTGTTTTTT. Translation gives CASSTSSRGGRGTGELFF.

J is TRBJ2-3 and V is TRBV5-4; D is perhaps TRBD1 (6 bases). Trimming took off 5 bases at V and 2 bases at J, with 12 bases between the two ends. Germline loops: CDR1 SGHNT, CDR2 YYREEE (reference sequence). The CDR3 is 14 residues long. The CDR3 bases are TGTGCCAGCAGATCCGGACAGATCACAGATACGCAGTATTTT. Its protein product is CASRSGQITDTQYF.

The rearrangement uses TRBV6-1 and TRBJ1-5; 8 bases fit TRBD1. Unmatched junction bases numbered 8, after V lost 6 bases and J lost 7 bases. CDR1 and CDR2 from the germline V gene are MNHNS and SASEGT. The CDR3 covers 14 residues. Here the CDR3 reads CASSPTGDGQPQHF. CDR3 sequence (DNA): TGTGCCAGCAGCCCGACAGGGGATGGGCAGCCCCAGCATTTT.

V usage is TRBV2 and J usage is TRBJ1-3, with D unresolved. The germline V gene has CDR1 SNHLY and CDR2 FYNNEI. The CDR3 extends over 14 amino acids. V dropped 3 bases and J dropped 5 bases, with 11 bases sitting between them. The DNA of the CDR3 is TGTGCCAGCAGTGATGGCCCCCCCCGAAACACCATATATTTT. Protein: CASSDGPPRNTIYF.

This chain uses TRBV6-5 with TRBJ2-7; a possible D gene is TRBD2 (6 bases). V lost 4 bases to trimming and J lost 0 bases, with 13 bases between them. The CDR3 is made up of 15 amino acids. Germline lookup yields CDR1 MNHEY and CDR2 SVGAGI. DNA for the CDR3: TGTGCCAGCAGTTCGCCTTGGGGGGTCTCCTACGAGCAGTACTTC. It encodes CASSSPWGVSYEQYF.

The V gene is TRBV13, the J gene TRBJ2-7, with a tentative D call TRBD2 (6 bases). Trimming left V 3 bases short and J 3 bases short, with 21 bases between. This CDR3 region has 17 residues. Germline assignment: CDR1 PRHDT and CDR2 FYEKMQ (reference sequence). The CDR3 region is CASSFKEGRRTNYEQYF. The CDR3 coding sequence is TGTGCCAGCAGCTTTAAGGAGGGGCGACGCACCAACTACGAGCAGTACTTC.

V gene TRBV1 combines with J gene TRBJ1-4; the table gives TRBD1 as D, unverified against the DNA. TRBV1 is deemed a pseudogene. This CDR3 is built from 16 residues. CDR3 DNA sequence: TGCACCAGCAGCCGAGCCAAACAGGGGTCTAATGAAAAACTGTTTTTT. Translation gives CTSSRAKQGSNEKLFF.

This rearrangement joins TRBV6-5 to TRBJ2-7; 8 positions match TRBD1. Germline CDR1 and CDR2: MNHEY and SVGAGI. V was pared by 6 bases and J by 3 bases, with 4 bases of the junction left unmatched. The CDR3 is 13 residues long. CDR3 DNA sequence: TGTGCCAGCAGCCGACAGGGGAACTACGAGCAGTACTTC. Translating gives CASSRQGNYEQYF.

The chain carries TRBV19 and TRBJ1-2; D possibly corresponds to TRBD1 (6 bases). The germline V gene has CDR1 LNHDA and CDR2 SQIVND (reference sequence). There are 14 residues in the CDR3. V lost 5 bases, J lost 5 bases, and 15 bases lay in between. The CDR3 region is CASSFRGQPYGYTF. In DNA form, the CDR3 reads TGTGCCAGTAGTTTCCGTGGACAGCCATATGGCTACACCTTC.